This is a list of T cell receptor beta chains from one sample in a study of T cells in localized non-small cell lung cancer. Assay: immunoSEQ multiplex PCR; the TCRdb copy retains only in-frame clones and omits some. This table holds 20,000 to 30,000 clones, around nine tenths found once. Here the sequenced sample was peripheral blood, taken before any cancer treatment. Receptors originate from a female donor over 55 with stage II squamous cell lung carcinoma. Both conserved end residues are part of each CDR3. The D gene is left open where the match is weak. Clone sizes are given selectively: once, few, many, or a class where the clone is expanded.

TRBJ1-2,-,-,TRBV5-1,CASSFGLPGYGYTF,TGCGCCAGCAGCTTCGGGCTCCCCGGCTATGGCTACACCTTC
TRBJ2-6,-,-,TRBV19,CASSILTSSSGANVLTF,TGTGCCAGTAGTATTTTAACATCTAGCTCTGGGGCCAACGTCCTGACTTTC
TRBJ2-1,-,-,TRBV7-8,CASISMAPYNEQFF,TGTGCCAGCATCTCCATGGCACCCTACAATGAGCAGTTCTTC
TRBJ2-7,-,TRBD2,TRBV11-1,CASSLTSGRHEQYF,TGTGCCAGCAGCTTGACTAGCGGGAGACACGAGCAGTACTTC
TRBJ1-2,-,-,TRBV19,CASLGPDSAANYGYTF,TGTGCCAGCCTGGGGCCGGACAGTGCGGCTAACTATGGCTACACCTTC
TRBJ2-1,-,TRBD2,TRBV4-1,CASSPSGSTYNEQFF,TGCGCCAGCAGCCCTAGCGGGAGTACGTACAATGAGCAGTTCTTC
TRBJ1-3,-,-,TRBV9,CASSVGRTAGNTIYF,TGTGCCAGCAGCGTAGGGAGGACAGCTGGAAACACCATATATTTT
TRBJ2-5,once,TRBD2,TRBV5-4,CASSPEPSGLAGGLGTQYF,TGTGCCAGCAGCCCTGAGCCCTCGGGACTAGCGGGGGGGCTAGGGACCCAGTACTTC
TRBJ2-1,once,TRBD1,TRBV2,CASSGQFNEQFF,TGTGCCAGCTCGGGACAGTTCAATGAGCAGTTCTTC
TRBJ1-3,-,-,TRBV27,CASSLTVSGNTIYF,TGTGCCAGCAGTTTAACAGTCTCTGGAAACACCATATATTTT
TRBJ2-2,-,TRBD2,TRBV7-9,CASSWGGVDTGELFF,TGTGCCAGCAGCTGGGGAGGGGTCGACACCGGGGAGCTGTTTTTT
TRBJ2-5,-,TRBD1,TRBV5-1,CASSSIGTEETQYF,TGCGCCAGCAGCTCTATTGGGACAGAAGAGACCCAGTACTTC
TRBJ2-7,-,TRBD1,TRBV28,CASTHRTGGYEQYF,TGTGCCAGCACGCATAGGACAGGGGGCTACGAGCAGTACTTC
TRBJ2-2,once,TRBD2,TRBV11-3,CASSFNSGGASGELFF,TGTGCCAGCAGTTTCAATAGCGGGGGGGCCTCCGGGGAGCTGTTTTTT
TRBJ2-2,-,-,TRBV28,CASGPSVYTGELFF,TGTGCCAGCGGGCCTAGCGTGTACACCGGGGAGCTGTTTTTT
TRBJ2-5,-,TRBD2,TRBV5-6,CASSDLGLAYQETQYF,TGTGCCAGCAGCGATCTAGGACTAGCGTACCAAGAGACCCAGTACTTC
TRBJ2-7,few,TRBD1,TRBV28,CASSSHPGTGRYEQYF,TGTGCCAGCAGTTCCCACCCCGGGACAGGGAGGTACGAGCAGTACTTC
TRBJ2-3,-,-,TRBV7-2,CASTPTWGDTQYF,TGTGCCAGCACCCCGACGTGGGGGGATACGCAGTATTTT
TRBJ1-5,once,-,TRBV19,CASSSRTVRGNQPQHF,TGTGCCAGTAGTTCCCGGACAGTGAGGGGGAATCAGCCCCAGCATTTT
TRBJ2-7,-,-,TRBV5-6,CASSSSSYEQYF,TGTGCCAGCAGTTCGAGCTCCTACGAGCAGTACTTC
TRBJ2-6,-,-,TRBV2,CASSRDRSGANVLTF,TGTGCCTCCAGCCGGGATCGCTCTGGGGCCAACGTCCTGACTTTC
TRBJ2-1,-,TRBD2,TRBV6-5,CASSSGAGTKYNEQFF,TGTGCCAGCAGTTCGGGAGCGGGAACCAAATACAATGAGCAGTTCTTC
TRBJ2-1,once,-,TRBV5-4,CASSLSDTLRFNEQFF,TGTGCCAGCAGCTTATCCGACACCCTGCGGTTCAATGAGCAGTTCTTC
TRBJ1-1,-,-,TRBV12-1,CASSFCSGGSGTEAFF,TGTGCCAGCAGCTTTTGTTCAGGGGGTAGTGGAACTGAAGCTTTCTTT
TRBJ2-2,-,-,TRBV28,CASGPPVTGELFF,TGTGCCAGTGGACCGCCGGTCACCGGGGAGCTGTTTTTT
TRBJ1-2,once,TRBD1,TRBV28,CASLTGARGYTF,TGTGCCAGCCTGACAGGGGCGAGGGGCTACACCTTC
TRBJ1-5,few,TRBD1,TRBV29-1,CSVSTGDSNQPQHF,TGCAGCGTTTCGACAGGGGATAGCAATCAGCCCCAGCATTTT
TRBJ1-5,few,-,TRBV7-9,CASSSQGEGQPQHF,TGTGCCAGCAGCTCCCAGGGAGAGGGTCAGCCCCAGCATTTT
TRBJ2-5,-,-,TRBV18,CASSPGTASQETQYF,TGTGCCAGCTCACCAGGGACTGCGAGTCAAGAGACCCAGTACTTC
TRBJ1-2,once,TRBD1,TRBV28,CASSPQDRGYGYTF,TGTGCCAGCAGTCCTCAGGACAGGGGCTATGGCTACACCTTC
TRBJ1-1,-,-,TRBV6-5,CASSFRQGPAEAFF,TGTGCCAGCAGTTTTAGGCAGGGACCGGCTGAAGCTTTCTTT
TRBJ1-5,-,TRBD1,TRBV6-1,CASSGQGMSNQPQHF,TGTGCCAGCAGTGGACAGGGTATGAGCAATCAGCCCCAGCATTTT
TRBJ2-6,-,-,TRBV2,CASSFLSGANVLTF,TGTGCCAGCAGTTTTCTCTCTGGGGCCAACGTCCTGACTTTC
TRBJ2-5,-,-,TRBV11-2,CASSPGQGQETQYF,TGTGCCAGCAGCCCCGGCCAGGGACAAGAGACCCAGTACTTC
TRBJ2-1,once,TRBD1,TRBV7-6,CASSLAPGQASYEQFF,TGTGCCAGCAGCTTAGCCCCGGGACAGGCGAGTTATGAGCAGTTCTTC
TRBJ2-5,-,TRBD2,TRBV19,CASSIVAGGKTQYF,TGTGCCAGTAGTATAGTAGCGGGGGGAAAGACCCAGTACTTC
TRBJ1-2,-,TRBD1,TRBV7-9,CASSPYGQGADGYTF,TGTGCCAGCAGCCCCTACGGACAGGGGGCTGACGGCTACACCTTC
TRBJ2-1,-,-,TRBV11-2,CASSRGGYSTEEQFF,TGTGCCAGCAGCAGAGGTGGCTATTCCACAGAGGAGCAGTTCTTC
TRBJ1-5,-,TRBD1,TRBV19,CASSKQGGNQPQHF,TGTGCCAGTAGTAAACAGGGGGGGAATCAGCCCCAGCATTTT
TRBJ2-5,once,-,TRBV7-7,CASSLWGVQETQYF,TGTGCCAGCAGCTTATGGGGGGTACAAGAGACCCAGTACTTC
TRBJ2-7,-,-,TRBV28,CASSTGPPTDEQYF,TGTGCCAGCAGCACCGGGCCCCCTACGGACGAGCAGTACTTC
TRBJ1-1,-,-,TRBV29-1,CSVLPGNTEAFF,TGCAGCGTCCTGCCAGGTAACACTGAAGCTTTCTTT
TRBJ2-1,-,TRBD2,TRBV5-4,CASSPSGGAINEQFF,TGTGCCAGCAGCCCGAGCGGGGGGGCCATCAATGAGCAGTTCTTC
TRBJ1-1,-,-,TRBV5-6,CASSLVGGPMNTEAFF,TGTGCCAGCAGCTTGGTTGGGGGACCCATGAACACTGAAGCTTTCTTT
TRBJ2-1,-,-,TRBV5-1,CASSLEQGGINEQFF,TGCGCCAGCAGCTTGGAACAGGGGGGGATCAATGAGCAGTTCTTC
TRBJ1-2,once,TRBD1,TRBV29-1,CSVEKGARSGYTF,TGCAGCGTTGAAAAGGGGGCCCGCTCCGGCTACACCTTC
TRBJ2-5,-,TRBD1,TRBV23-1,CASSQSGQGGETQYF,TGCGCCAGCAGTCAATCAGGACAGGGGGGAGAGACCCAGTACTTC
TRBJ1-5,-,-,TRBV18,CASSPGTTDSNQPQHF,TGTGCCAGCTCCCCCGGGACAACTGATAGCAATCAGCCCCAGCATTTT
TRBJ2-3,-,-,TRBV5-1,CASSLVADTQYF,TGCGCCAGCAGCTTGGTCGCAGATACGCAGTATTTT
TRBJ2-5,-,TRBD2,TRBV18,CASSPLLLAGGNQETQYF,TGTGCCAGCTCACCACTCCTCCTAGCGGGGGGGAACCAAGAGACCCAGTACTTC
TRBJ1-1,few,-,TRBV29-1,CSVLRAAEAFF,TGCAGCGTGCTCAGGGCCGCTGAAGCTTTCTTT
TRBJ1-2,once,-,TRBV28,CASNSMDSKYGYTF,TGTGCCAGCAACTCCATGGACAGCAAATATGGCTACACCTTC
TRBJ2-2,-,-,TRBV27,CASSFSRGNTGELFF,TGTGCCAGCAGTTTTAGCAGGGGGAACACCGGGGAGCTGTTTTTT
TRBJ2-7,-,TRBD1,TRBV10-1,CASFWTGPGSYEQYF,TGCGCCAGCTTTTGGACAGGCCCGGGGAGCTACGAGCAGTACTTC